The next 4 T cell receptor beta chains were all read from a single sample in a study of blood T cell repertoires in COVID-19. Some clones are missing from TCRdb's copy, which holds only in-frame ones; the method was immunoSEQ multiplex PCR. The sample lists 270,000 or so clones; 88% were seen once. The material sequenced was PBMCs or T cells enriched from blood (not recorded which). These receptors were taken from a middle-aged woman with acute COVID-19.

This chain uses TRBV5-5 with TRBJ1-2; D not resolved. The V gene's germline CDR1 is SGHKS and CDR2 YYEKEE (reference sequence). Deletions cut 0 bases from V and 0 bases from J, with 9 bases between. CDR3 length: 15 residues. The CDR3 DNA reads TGTGCCAGCAGCTTGGTGCTACAGACTAACTATGGCTACACCTTC. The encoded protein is CASSLVLQTNYGYTF.

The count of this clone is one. The chain's CDR3 is CASSLFVLRSGELFF. CDR3 nucleotides: TGTGCCAGCAGCCTGTTTGTGTTACGGTCCGGGGAGCTGTTTTTT. The gene calls are TRBV13 and TRBJ2-2; D gene unclear. This CDR3 has 15 residues. With 5 bases removed from V and 6 bases from J, the gap between germline ends came to 16 bases. In germline, CDR1 is PRHDT, CDR2 FYEKMQ (reference sequence).

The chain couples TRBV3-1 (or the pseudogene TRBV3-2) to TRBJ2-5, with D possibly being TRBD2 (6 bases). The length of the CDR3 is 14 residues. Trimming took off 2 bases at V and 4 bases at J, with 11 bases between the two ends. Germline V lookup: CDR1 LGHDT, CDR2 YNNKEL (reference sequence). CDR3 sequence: CASSQRGISETQYF. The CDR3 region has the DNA TGTGCCAGCAGCCAACGGGGGATTTCAGAGACCCAGTACTTC.

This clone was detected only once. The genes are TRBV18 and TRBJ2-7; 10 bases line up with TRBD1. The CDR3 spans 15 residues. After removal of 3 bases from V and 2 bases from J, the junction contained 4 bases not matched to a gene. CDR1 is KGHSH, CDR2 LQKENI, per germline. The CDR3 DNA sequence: TGTGCCAGCTCACCCGGGACAGGGGAAACCTACGAGCAGTACGTC. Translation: CASSPGTGETYEQYV.